This T cell receptor (beta chain) was obtained from a study of blood T cell repertoires in COVID-19. Study in general: T cells, B-cell-depleted T cells, or PBMCs provided the cDNA or gDNA that served as material.

Per the germline V gene, CDR1 is KGHDR and CDR2 is SFDVKD. The V gene end was trimmed by 3 bases and the J gene end by 0 bases; junction bases not matched to a gene: 4. The CDR3 spans 17 residues. Under the authors' procedure: Amplified reference gene primers provided the basis for estimating nucleated cell counts. Some clones are missing from TCRdb's copy, which holds only in-frame ones; the method was immunoSEQ multiplex PCR. V and J calls and clone size are copied from that table; D and trimming were computed from the DNA. The sample has some 150,000 clones, roughly 84% seen once; the top ten hold roughly 2.5%.

The genes are TRBV24-1 and TRBJ2-1, with 10 bases matching TRBD2. The sample taken for sequencing was peripheral blood. The receptor's source is a human donor with acute or convalescent COVID-19. The donor label of this sample is uncertain. This chain's CDR3 is CATSDGLAASSYNEQFF. The DNA of the CDR3 is TGTGCCACCAGTGATGGACTAGCGGCCAGCTCCTACAATGAGCAGTTCTTC.